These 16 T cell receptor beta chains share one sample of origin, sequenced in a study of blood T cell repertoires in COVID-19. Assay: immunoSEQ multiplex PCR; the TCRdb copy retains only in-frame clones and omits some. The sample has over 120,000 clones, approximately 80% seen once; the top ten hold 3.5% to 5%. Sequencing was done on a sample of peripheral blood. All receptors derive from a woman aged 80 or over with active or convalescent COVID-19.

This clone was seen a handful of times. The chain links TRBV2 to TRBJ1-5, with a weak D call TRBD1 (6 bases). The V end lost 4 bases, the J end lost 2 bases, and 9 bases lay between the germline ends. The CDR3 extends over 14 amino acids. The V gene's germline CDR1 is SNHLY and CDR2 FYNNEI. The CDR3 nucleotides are TGTGCCAGCAGTGGGTCAGGGGGCAATCAGCCCCAGCATTTT. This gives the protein CASSGSGGNQPQHF.

CDR3: CASSKYLAWEQGARGWRTDTQYF. CDR3 coding DNA: TGTGCCAGCAGCAAGTATCTAGCGTGGGAACAGGGGGCCCGGGGATGGAGGACAGATACGCAGTATTTT. The rearrangement uses TRBV3-1 (or the pseudogene TRBV3-2) and TRBJ2-3; 9 positions match TRBD1. Germline values: CDR1 LGHDT, CDR2 YNNKEL (reference sequence). V shed 5 bases, J shed 3 bases, and the junction held 30 bases outside the gene matches. The CDR3 has 23 residues.

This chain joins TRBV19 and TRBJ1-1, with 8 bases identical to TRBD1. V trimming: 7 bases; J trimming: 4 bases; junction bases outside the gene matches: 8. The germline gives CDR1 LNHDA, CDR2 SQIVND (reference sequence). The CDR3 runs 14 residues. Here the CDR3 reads CASIGTGGVTEAFF. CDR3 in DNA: TGTGCCAGTATTGGAACAGGGGGTGTCACTGAAGCTTTCTTT.

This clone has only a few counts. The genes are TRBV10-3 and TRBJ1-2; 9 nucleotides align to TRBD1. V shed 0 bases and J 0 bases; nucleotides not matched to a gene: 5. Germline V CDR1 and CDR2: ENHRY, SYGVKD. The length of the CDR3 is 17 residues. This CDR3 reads CAISESSGQGTNYGYTF. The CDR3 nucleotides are TGTGCCATCAGTGAGTCCTCAGGACAGGGGACTAACTATGGCTACACCTTC.

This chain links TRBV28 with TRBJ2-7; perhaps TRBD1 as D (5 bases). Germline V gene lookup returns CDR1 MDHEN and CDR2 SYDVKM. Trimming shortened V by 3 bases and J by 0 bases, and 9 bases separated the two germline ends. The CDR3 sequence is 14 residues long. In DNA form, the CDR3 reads TGTGCCAGCAGTTTCAGGGTAAGCTCCTACGAGCAGTACTTC. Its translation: CASSFRVSSYEQYF. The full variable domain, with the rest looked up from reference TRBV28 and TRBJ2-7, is DVKVTQSSRYLVKRTGEKVFLECVQDMDHENMFWYRQDPGLGLRLIYFSYDVKMKEKGDIPEGYSVSREKKERFSLILESASTNQTSMYLCASSFRVSSYEQYFGPGTRLTVT.

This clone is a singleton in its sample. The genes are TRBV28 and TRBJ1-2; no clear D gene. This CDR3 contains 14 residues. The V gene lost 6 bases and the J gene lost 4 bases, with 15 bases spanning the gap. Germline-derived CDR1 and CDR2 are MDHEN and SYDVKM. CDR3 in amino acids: CASSLSQVIYGYTF. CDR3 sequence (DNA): TGTGCCAGCAGCCTGTCGCAGGTGATCTATGGCTACACCTTC.

CDR3 sequence: CASSSGQGASGELFF. CDR3 DNA sequence: TGTGCCAGCAGTTCGGGACAGGGGGCTTCCGGGGAGCTGTTTTTT. The genes are TRBV4-2 and TRBJ2-2; TRBD1 matches at 12 bases. This CDR3 spans 15 amino acids. Unmatched junction bases numbered 5, after V lost 6 bases and J lost 6 bases. From germline, CDR1 is LGHNA and CDR2 YNFKEQ.

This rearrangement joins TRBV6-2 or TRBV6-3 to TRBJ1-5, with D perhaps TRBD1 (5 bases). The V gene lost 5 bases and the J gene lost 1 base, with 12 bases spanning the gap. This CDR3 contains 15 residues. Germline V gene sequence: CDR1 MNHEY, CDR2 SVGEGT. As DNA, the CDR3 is TGTGCCAGCAGTATTTTAGGGGTGAGCAATCAGCCCCAGCATTTT. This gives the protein CASSILGVSNQPQHF.

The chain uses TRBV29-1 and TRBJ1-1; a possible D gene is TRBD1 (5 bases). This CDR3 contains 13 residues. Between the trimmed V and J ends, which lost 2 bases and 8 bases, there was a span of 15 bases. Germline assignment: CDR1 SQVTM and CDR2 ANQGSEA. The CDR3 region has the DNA TGCAGCGTTGAATCAGGGATGGGTAAAGAAGCTTTCTTT. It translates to CSVESGMGKEAFF.

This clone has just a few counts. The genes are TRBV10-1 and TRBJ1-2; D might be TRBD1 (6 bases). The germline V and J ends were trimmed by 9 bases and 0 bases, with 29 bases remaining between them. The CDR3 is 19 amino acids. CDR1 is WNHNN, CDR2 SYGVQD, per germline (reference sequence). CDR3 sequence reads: CARTLSLPGHRSANYGYTF. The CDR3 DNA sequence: TGCGCCAGGACGCTTTCTTTACCGGGACACAGAAGCGCTAACTATGGCTACACCTTC.

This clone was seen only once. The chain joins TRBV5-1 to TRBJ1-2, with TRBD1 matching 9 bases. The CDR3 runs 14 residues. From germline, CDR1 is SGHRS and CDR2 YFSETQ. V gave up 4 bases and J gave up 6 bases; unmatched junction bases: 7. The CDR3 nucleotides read TGCGCCAGCAGCGGCGGGACAGGGCCCGATGGCTACACCTTC. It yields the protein CASSGGTGPDGYTF.

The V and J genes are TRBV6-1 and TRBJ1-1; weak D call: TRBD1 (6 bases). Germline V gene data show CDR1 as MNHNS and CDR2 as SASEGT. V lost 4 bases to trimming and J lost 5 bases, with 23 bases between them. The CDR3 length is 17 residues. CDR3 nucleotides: TGTGCCAGCAGTGTTAGCAGGGGAAATCGAGAGCGGACTGAAGCTTTCTTT. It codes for CASSVSRGNRERTEAFF.

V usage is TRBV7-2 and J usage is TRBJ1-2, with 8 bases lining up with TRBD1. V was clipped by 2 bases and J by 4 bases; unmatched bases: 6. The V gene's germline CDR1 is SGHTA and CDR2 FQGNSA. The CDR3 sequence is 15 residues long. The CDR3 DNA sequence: TGTGCCAGCAGCTTAAGTCAGGGGGCGACCTATGGCTACACCTTC. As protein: CASSLSQGATYGYTF.

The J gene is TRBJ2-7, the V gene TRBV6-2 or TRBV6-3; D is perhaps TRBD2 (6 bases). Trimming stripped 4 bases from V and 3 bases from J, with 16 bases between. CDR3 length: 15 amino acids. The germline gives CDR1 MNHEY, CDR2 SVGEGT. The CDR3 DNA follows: TGTGCCAGCAGTTCCGCGGGGATTGGGGTCTACGAGCAGTACTTC. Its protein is CASSSAGIGVYEQYF.

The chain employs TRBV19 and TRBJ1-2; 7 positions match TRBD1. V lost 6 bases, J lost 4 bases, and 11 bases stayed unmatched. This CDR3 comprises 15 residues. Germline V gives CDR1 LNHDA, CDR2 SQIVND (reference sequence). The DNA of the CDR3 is TGTGCCAGTAGCCCGCACAGGGGCCAATCCTATGGCTACACCTTC. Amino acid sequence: CASSPHRGQSYGYTF.

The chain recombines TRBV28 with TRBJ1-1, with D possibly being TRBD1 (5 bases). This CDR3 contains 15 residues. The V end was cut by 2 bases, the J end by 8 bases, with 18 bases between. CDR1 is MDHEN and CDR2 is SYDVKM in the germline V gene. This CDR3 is CASSLAGRNLREAFF. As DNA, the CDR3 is TGTGCCAGCAGTTTAGCGGGACGGAACCTACGCGAAGCTTTCTTT.